A selection of T cell receptor beta chains follows, all from one sample in a study of blood T cell repertoires in COVID-19. Clones were sequenced by immunoSEQ multiplex PCR, and TCRdb holds only the in-frame ones, with some missing. The sample carries about 94,000 clones, 80% recorded once. Source material: peripheral blood. Every receptor here comes from a woman at least 80 years old with acute or convalescent COVID-19. Each CDR3 is given with its conserved first and last residue. The D gene is left open where the match is weak. Not every row has a clone size; where given, it reads once, few, many or a size class.

>TRBD2|once|TRBJ2-1|TRBV9
TGTGCCAGCAGCACCCAAACGGGACTAGCGACTTACAATGAGCAGTTCTTC
CASSTQTGLATYNEQFF
>TRBD1|.|TRBJ1-1|TRBV3-1/TRBV3-2
TGTGCCAGCAGCCAAGAACAGGGGACATGGACTGAAGCTTTCTTT
CASSQEQGTWTEAFF
>TRBD2|.|TRBJ2-5|TRBV11-3
TGTGCCAGCAGCTTACTAGCGGGAGCCGGTGAGACCCAGTACTTC
CASSLLAGAGETQYF
>TRBD1|.|TRBJ1-6|TRBV3-1/TRBV3-2
TGTGCCAGCAGCCAAGAGGACAGGGCAATATATTCACCCCTCCACTTT
CASSQEDRAIYSPLHF
>TRBD2|.|TRBJ2-5|TRBV2
TGTGCCAGCAGCAAGGGACTAGCGGGGGCAGAGACCCAGTACTTC
CASSKGLAGAETQYF
>.|.|TRBJ1-5|TRBV19
TGTGCCAGTAGTATAACAAACCAGGGGCGGAATCAGCCCCAGCATTTT
CASSITNQGRNQPQHF
>TRBD1|.|TRBJ2-1|TRBV5-1
TGCGCCAGCAGCTTGTTTGGACAGGGCTACAATGAGCAGTTCTTC
CASSLFGQGYNEQFF
>TRBD2|once|TRBJ2-2|TRBV9
TGTGCCAGCAGCGTGGGTAAGGGGAGGGGAACCCAGGCCGGGGAGCTGTTTTTT
CASSVGKGRGTQAGELFF
>.|.|TRBJ1-1|TRBV11-2
TGTGCCAGCAGCTTGGGGAGGACTGAAGCTTTCTTT
CASSLGRTEAFF
>TRBD1|.|TRBJ2-2|TRBV7-2
TGTGCCAGCAGATGGGACAGGCTCCCGAGAGACACCGGGGAGCTGTTTTTT
CASRWDRLPRDTGELFF